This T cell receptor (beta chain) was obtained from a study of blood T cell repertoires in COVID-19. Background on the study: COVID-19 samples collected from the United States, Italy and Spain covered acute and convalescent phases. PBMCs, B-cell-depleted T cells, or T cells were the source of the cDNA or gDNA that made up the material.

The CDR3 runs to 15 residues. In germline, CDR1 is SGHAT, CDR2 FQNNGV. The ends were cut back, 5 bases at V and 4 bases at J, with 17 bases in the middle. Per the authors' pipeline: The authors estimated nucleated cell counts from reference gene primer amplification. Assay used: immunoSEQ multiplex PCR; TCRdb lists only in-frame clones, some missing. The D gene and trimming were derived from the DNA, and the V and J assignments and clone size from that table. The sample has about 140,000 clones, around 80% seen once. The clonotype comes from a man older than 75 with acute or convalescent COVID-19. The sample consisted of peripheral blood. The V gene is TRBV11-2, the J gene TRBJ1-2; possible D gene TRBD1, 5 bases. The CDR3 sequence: CASSPSRAGSYGYTF. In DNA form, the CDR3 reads TGTGCCAGCAGCCCATCCCGGGCAGGGTCCTATGGCTACACCTTC.